The rows below give T cell receptor beta chains drawn from one sample of a study of tumor and adjacent non-tumor tissue in lung cancer. TCRdb itself ran the multiplex PCR reads through MiXCR, one entry per CDR3 protein. This table has roughly 67,000 distinct CDR3 sequences, roughly 56% appearing once. Sequenced material: lung tumor tissue. Receptors were obtained from a man aged 50-59 years with non-small cell lung cancer. Each CDR3 is given with its conserved first and last residue. Fields, in order: V gene, D gene, clone size, J gene, CDR3 protein, CDR3 DNA. D genes are given only for firm matches. Where a row states a size, it is once, few, many or the class of an expanded clone; other rows omit it.

v_call: TRBV10-3; d_call: NA; clone_size: NA; j_call: TRBJ2-1; cdr3_aa: CAVKGLWGLNEQFF; cdr3_nt: TGTGCCGTCAAAGGACTATGGGGACTCAATGAGCAGTTCTTC
v_call: TRBV6-2/TRBV6-3; d_call: TRBD1; clone_size: many; j_call: TRBJ2-5; cdr3_aa: CASSYWDRTQETQYF; cdr3_nt: TGTGCCAGCAGTTATTGGGACAGGACACAAGAGACCCAGTACTTC
v_call: TRBV11-2; d_call: NA; clone_size: NA; j_call: TRBJ2-5; cdr3_aa: CASKGNQETRYF; cdr3_nt: TGTGCCAGCAAGGGGAATCAAGAGACCCGGTACTTC
v_call: TRBV12-3/TRBV12-4; d_call: NA; clone_size: NA; j_call: TRBJ2-1; cdr3_aa: CADSLYGGSYNEQFF; cdr3_nt: TGTGCCGACAGCTTATATGGAGGCTCCTACAATGAGCAGTTCTTC
v_call: TRBV5-1; d_call: NA; clone_size: many; j_call: TRBJ2-5; cdr3_aa: CASSLQSAETQYF; cdr3_nt: TGCGCCAGCAGCTTGCAGTCCGCAGAGACCCAGTACTTC
v_call: TRBV6-1; d_call: TRBD1; clone_size: NA; j_call: TRBJ2-7; cdr3_aa: CASTNSAQGRGEQYF; cdr3_nt: TGTGCTAGCACTAATAGCGCACAGGGGAGAGGCGAGCAGTACTTC
v_call: TRBV11-1; d_call: NA; clone_size: few; j_call: TRBJ2-1; cdr3_aa: CASSSRGGGSCNEQFF; cdr3_nt: TGTGCCAGCAGTTCCCGGGGAGGAGGCTCCTGCAATGAGCAGTTCTTC
v_call: TRBV30; d_call: NA; clone_size: medium-sized; j_call: TRBJ1-4; cdr3_aa: CAWSHTDGGNEKLFF; cdr3_nt: TGTGCCTGGAGTCATACGGACGGAGGGAATGAAAAACTGTTTTTT
v_call: TRBV6-1; d_call: NA; clone_size: NA; j_call: TRBJ2-3; cdr3_aa: CVSSDMPGFGQPQYF; cdr3_nt: TGTGTCAGCAGTGATATGCCCGGGTTTGGCCAGCCCCAGTATTTT
v_call: TRBV6-5; d_call: TRBD1; clone_size: many; j_call: TRBJ1-5; cdr3_aa: CASRPTGAHQPQHF; cdr3_nt: TGTGCCAGCAGACCTACAGGGGCACATCAGCCCCAGCATTTT
v_call: TRBV20-1; d_call: TRBD1; clone_size: many; j_call: TRBJ1-1; cdr3_aa: CSARGRTGMNTEAFF; cdr3_nt: TGCAGTGCTAGAGGACGGACAGGCATGAACACTGAAGCTTTCTTT
v_call: TRBV6-6; d_call: NA; clone_size: NA; j_call: TRBJ1-2; cdr3_aa: CASEFQGEGSYGYTF; cdr3_nt: TGTGCCAGCGAGTTTCAGGGCGAGGGGTCGTATGGCTACACCTTC
v_call: TRBV11-2; d_call: NA; clone_size: NA; j_call: TRBJ2-1; cdr3_aa: CASSPSGVGGYEEFF; cdr3_nt: TGTGCCAGCAGCCCTTCTGGCGTGGGCGGTTATGAGGAGTTTTTC
v_call: TRBV4-1; d_call: TRBD1; clone_size: NA; j_call: TRBJ1-5; cdr3_aa: CASSQQTGGFKPQHF; cdr3_nt: TGCGCCAGCAGCCAGCAGACAGGGGGATTTAAGCCCCAGCATTTT
v_call: TRBV11-2; d_call: NA; clone_size: NA; j_call: TRBJ2-5; cdr3_aa: CASSPGWALETQYF; cdr3_nt: TGTGCCAGCAGTCCCGGGTGGGCCCTCGAGACCCAGTACTTC
v_call: TRBV4-1; d_call: TRBD2; clone_size: NA; j_call: TRBJ2-1; cdr3_aa: CASCQDSSGNSYNGQFF; cdr3_nt: TGCGCCAGCTGCCAAGACTCTAGCGGGAACTCCTACAATGGGCAGTTCTTC
v_call: TRBV29-1; d_call: TRBD1; clone_size: NA; j_call: TRBJ2-2; cdr3_aa: CGVGGQAVGEPFF; cdr3_nt: TGCGGCGTTGGGGGACAGGCCGTCGGGGAGCCGTTTTTT
v_call: TRBV6-5; d_call: TRBD1; clone_size: NA; j_call: TRBJ2-6; cdr3_aa: CASSPRQGSYSGANDLTF; cdr3_nt: TGTGCAAGCAGTCCCCGACAGGGAAGTTACTCTGGGGCCAACGACCTGACTTTC
v_call: TRBV12-5; d_call: NA; clone_size: many; j_call: TRBJ1-1; cdr3_aa: CASGLGHAGTGAFF; cdr3_nt: TGTGCTAGTGGTTTGGGCCACGCGGGGACTGGAGCTTTCTTT
v_call: TRBV7-9; d_call: NA; clone_size: NA; j_call: TRBJ2-4; cdr3_aa: CASSQDGRCDIQYF; cdr3_nt: TGTGCCAGCAGCCAAGACGGTCGATGCGACATTCAGTACTTC
v_call: TRBV4-1; d_call: NA; clone_size: few; j_call: TRBJ2-3; cdr3_aa: CASNQVSLRDPRTDTQYF; cdr3_nt: TGTGCCAGCAACCAAGTAAGTCTCCGGGACCCTCGCACAGATACACAGTATTTT
v_call: TRBV11-3; d_call: TRBD2; clone_size: once; j_call: TRBJ2-3; cdr3_aa: CARSAGTSGTDTQYF; cdr3_nt: TGTGCCAGAAGTGCCGGGACTAGCGGCACAGATACACAGTATTTT
v_call: TRBV5-1; d_call: NA; clone_size: few; j_call: TRBJ2-5; cdr3_aa: CAGSLGPGYQETQYF; cdr3_nt: TGCGCCGGCAGCTTGGGGCCAGGGTACCAAGAGACCCAGTACTTC